This T cell receptor (beta chain) was sequenced for a study of blood T cell repertoires in COVID-19. Across the whole study: Material from acute and convalescent COVID-19 was sourced from the United States, Italy and Spain. In each case, the material was cDNA or gDNA derived from T cells, B-cell-depleted T cells, or PBMCs.

The Seattle patients joined while their infection was active and were tracked longitudinally afterward. Germline CDR1 and CDR2: SEHNR and FQNEAQ (reference sequence). The CDR3 length is 12 residues. V was shortened by 2 bases and J by 6 bases, with 6 bases between the two germline ends. In the study's own analysis: For nucleated cells, counts were estimated from reference gene primer amplification. Produced via immunoSEQ multiplex PCR; TCRdb's table is partial and in-frame only. D and trimming were read from the DNA, whereas the V and J calls and clone size are those reported in that table. The sample records about 340,000 clones, approximately 86% being singletons.

The source material was peripheral blood. V and J are TRBV7-9 and TRBJ2-3; D may be TRBD1 (6 bases). This sequence originates from a woman between 55 and 75 years old with COVID-19, enrolled during active disease. CDR3 nucleotide sequence: TGTGCCAGCAGCTTACAGGGGGATACGCAGTATTTT. Encoded protein: CASSLQGDTQYF.